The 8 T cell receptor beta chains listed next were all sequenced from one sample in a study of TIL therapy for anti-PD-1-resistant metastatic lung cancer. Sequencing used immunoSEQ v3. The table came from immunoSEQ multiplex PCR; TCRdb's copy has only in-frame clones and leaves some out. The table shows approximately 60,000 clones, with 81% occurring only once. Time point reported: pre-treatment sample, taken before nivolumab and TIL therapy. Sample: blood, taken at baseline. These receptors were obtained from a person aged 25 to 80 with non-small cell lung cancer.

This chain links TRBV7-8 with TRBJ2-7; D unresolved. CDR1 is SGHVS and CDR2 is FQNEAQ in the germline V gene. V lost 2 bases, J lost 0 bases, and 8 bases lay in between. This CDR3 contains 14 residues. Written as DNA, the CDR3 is TGTGCCAGCAGCTTATCCCGCAGCTCCTACGAGCAGTACTTC. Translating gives CASSLSRSSYEQYF.

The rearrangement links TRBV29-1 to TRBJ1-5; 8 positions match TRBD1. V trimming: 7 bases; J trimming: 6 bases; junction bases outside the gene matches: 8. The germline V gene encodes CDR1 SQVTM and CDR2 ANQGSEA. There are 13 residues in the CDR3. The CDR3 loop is CSGTTGAGQPQHF. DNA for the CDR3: TGCAGCGGAACGACAGGGGCCGGTCAGCCCCAGCATTTT.

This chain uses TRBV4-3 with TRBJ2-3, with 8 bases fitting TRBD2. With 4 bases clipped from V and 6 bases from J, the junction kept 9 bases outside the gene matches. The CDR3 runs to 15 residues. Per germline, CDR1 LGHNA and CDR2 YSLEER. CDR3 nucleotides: TGCGCCAGCAGCCGTAAGGCGGGGGGAGAGGATACGCAGTATTTT. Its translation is CASSRKAGGEDTQYF.

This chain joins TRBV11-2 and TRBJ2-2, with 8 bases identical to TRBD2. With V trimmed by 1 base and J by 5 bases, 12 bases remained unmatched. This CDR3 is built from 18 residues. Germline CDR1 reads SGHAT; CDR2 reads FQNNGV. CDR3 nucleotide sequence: TGTGCCAGCAGCTTAGTTTGGTCAGCGGGGGTGATTACCGGGGAGCTGTTTTTT. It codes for CASSLVWSAGVITGELFF.

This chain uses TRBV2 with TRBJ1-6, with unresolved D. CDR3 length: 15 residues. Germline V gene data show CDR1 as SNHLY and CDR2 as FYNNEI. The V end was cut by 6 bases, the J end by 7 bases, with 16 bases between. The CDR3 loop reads CASSQYISGNSPLHF. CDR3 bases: TGTGCCAGCAGCCAATATATCTCTGGGAATTCACCCCTCCACTTT. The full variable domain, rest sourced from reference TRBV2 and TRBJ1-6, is EPEVTQTPSHQVTQMGQEVILRCVPISNHLYFYWYRQILGQKVEFLVSFYNNEISEKSEIFDDQFSVERPDGSNFTLKIRSTKLEDSAMYFCASSQYISGNSPLHFGNGTRLTVT.

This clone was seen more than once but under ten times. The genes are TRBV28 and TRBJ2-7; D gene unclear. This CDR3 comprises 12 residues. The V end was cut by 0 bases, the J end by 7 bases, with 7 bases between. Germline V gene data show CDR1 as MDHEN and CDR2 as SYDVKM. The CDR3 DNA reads TGTGCCAGCAGTTTATGGGGTGGGGAGCAGTACTTC. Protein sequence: CASSLWGGEQYF.

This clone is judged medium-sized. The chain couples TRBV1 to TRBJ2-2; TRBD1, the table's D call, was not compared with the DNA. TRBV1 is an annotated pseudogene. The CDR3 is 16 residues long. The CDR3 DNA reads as TGCACCAGCAGCCAAACCGGGACAGGGAACACCGGGGAGCTGTTTTTT. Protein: CTSSQTGTGNTGELFF.

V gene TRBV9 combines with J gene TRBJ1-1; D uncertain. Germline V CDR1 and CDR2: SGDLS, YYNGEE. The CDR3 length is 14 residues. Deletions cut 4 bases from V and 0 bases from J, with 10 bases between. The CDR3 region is CASSSDGLNTEAFF. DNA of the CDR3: TGTGCCAGCAGCTCAGATGGACTGAACACTGAAGCTTTCTTT.